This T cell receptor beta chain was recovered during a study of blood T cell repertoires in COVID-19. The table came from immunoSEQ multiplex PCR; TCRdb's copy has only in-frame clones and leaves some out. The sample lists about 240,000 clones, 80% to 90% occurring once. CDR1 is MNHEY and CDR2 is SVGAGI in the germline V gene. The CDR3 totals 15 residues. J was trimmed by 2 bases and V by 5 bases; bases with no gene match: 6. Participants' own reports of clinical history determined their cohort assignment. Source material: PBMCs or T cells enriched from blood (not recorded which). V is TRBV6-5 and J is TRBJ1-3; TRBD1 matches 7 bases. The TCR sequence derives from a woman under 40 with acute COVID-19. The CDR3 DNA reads TGTGCCAGCAGTCCCACCGGGACAGCTGGAAACACCATATATTTT. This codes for CASSPTGTAGNTIYF.